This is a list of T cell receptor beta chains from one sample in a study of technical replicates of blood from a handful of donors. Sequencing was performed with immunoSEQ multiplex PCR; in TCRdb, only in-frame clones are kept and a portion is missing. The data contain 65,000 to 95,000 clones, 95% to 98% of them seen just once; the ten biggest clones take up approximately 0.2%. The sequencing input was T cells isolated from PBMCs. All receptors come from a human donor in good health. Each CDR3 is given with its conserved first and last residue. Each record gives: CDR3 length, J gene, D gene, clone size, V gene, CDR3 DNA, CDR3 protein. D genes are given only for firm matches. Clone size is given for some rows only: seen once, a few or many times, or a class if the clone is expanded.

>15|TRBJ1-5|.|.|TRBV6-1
TGTGCCAGCAGTTCTGGGCGTTATAGCAATCAGCCCCAGCATTTT
CASSSGRYSNQPQHF
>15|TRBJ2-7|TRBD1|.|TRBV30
TGTGCCTGGAGTGTAGGACAGGGCCAAACCTACGAGCAGTACTTC
CAWSVGQGQTYEQYF
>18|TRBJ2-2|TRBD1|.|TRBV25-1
TGTGCCAGCAGTGAACTCTTAGGGACAGGGGGGAACACCGGGGAGCTGTTTTTT
CASSELLGTGGNTGELFF
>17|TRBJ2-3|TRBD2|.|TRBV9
TGTGCCAGCAGCGTAGGGACTAGCGGTAAAAGCACAGATACGCAGTATTTT
CASSVGTSGKSTDTQYF
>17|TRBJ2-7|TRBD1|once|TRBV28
TGTGCCAGCAGTTTATCTCTAGGACAGGGAAGATCCTACGAGCAGTACTTC
CASSLSLGQGRSYEQYF
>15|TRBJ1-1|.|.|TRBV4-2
TGTGCCAGCAGCCAAGGTCAGGGAGGGAACACTGAAGCTTTCTTT
CASSQGQGGNTEAFF
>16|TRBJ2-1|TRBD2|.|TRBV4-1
TGCGCCAGCAGCCAACCGACTAGCGGGGTGGGAGGTGAGCAGTTCTTC
CASSQPTSGVGGEQFF
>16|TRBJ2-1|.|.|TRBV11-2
TGTGCCAGCAGCTTAGGGACGGGCGGGACCTACAATGAGCAGTTCTTC
CASSLGTGGTYNEQFF
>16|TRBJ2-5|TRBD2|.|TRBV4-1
TGCGCCAGCAGCCTCGCCGCCGAGCGGGGCCCCACGACCCAGTACTTC
CASSLAAERGPTTQYF
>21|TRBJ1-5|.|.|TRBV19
TGTGCCAGTAGTACCACAGCGATTGTCCCGGGCCTTAGGGGGAGCAATCAGCCCCAGCATTTT
CASSTTAIVPGLRGSNQPQHF
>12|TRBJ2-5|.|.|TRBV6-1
TGTGCCAGCAGTGTTAACCAAGAGACCCAGTACTTC
CASSVNQETQYF
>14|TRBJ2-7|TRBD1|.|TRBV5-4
TGTGCCAGCAGCTTAGACAGGGACCGCTACGAGCAGTACTTC
CASSLDRDRYEQYF
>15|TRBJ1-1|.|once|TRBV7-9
TGTGCCAGCAGCTTAGTCGAGAAGAAGAACACTGAAGCTTTCTTT
CASSLVEKKNTEAFF
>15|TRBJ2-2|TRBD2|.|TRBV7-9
TGTGGTGCCTCACCGGGACTAGCGAACACCGGGGAGCTGTTTTTT
CGASPGLANTGELFF
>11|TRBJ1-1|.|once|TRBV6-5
TGTGCCAGCAGTTATCTTAGTATGGCTTTCTTT
CASSYLSMAFF
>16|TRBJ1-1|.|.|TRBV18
TGTGCCAGCTCACGACAGGCCACGGTAGAACGGACTGAAGCTTTCTTT
CASSRQATVERTEAFF
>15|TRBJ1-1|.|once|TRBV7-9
TGTGCCCGACAGGAGCCAGCGGCAGGGAACTTTGAAGCTTTCTTT
CARQEPAAGNFEAFF
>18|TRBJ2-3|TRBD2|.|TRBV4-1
TGCGCCAGCAGCCAAGGGACTAGCGCAAGGGGGGGCACAGATACGCAGTATTTT
CASSQGTSARGGTDTQYF
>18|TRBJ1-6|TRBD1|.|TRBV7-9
TGTGCCAGCAGCTTAGAACAGGGGATGTGGTCCTATAATTCACCCCTCCACTTT
CASSLEQGMWSYNSPLHF
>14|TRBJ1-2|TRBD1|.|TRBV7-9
TGTGCCAGCAGCTTATCCGGGACAGATCATGGCTACACCTTC
CASSLSGTDHGYTF
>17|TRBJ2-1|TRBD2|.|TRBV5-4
TGTGCCAGCAGCTTGGAGGCTAGCGGGGGGGCTTGGAATGAGCAGTTCTTC
CASSLEASGGAWNEQFF
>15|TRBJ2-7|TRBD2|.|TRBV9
TGTGCCAGCAGCGGGGGACTAGCGGGCTCCTACGAGCAGTACTTC
CASSGGLAGSYEQYF
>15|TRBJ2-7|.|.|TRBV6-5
TGTGCCAGCAGTTACTCGATGGCAGGCCCAAGGGAGCAGTACTTC
CASSYSMAGPREQYF
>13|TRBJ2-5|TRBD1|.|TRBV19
TGTGCCAGTAGGACAGGGCGTGAAGAGACCCAGTACTTC
CASRTGREETQYF